The clone carrying this T cell receptor (beta chain) came up once. V trimming: 4 bases; J trimming: 7 bases; junction bases outside the gene matches: 19. This CDR3 spans 18 amino acids. Germline CDR1 reads SGHDN; CDR2 reads FVKESK. Assay used: immunoSEQ multiplex PCR; TCRdb lists only in-frame clones, some missing. The sample consists of roughly 65,000 clones, roughly 91% of them appearing once. The entry originates in a study of OX40 agonist ivuxolimab in advanced cancers. The chain is built from TRBV14 and TRBJ2-1, with 7 nucleotides matching TRBD2. The origin of this receptor is an adult with an advanced solid tumor such as melanoma, head and neck, liver or kidney cancer. The material was CD4+ or CD8+ T cells sorted from blood, obtained in a trial of the OX40 agonist ivuxolimab. The CDR3 nucleotides are TGTGCCAGCAGCCCCCTCCTACCCGGGACTATGCAACGAAATGAGCAGTTCTTC. Protein: CASSPLLPGTMQRNEQFF.